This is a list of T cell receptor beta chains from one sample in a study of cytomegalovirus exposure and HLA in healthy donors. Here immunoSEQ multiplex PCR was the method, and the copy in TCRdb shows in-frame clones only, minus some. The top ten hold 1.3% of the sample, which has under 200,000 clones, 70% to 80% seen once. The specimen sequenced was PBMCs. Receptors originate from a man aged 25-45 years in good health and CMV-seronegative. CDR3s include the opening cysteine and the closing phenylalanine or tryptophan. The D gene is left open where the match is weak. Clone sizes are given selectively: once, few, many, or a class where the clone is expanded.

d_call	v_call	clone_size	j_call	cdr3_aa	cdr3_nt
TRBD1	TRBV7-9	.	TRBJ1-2	CASSFGQGDYTF	TGTGCCAGCAGCTTCGGACAGGGCGACTACACCTTC
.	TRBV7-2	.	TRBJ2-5	CASSLVVFLPQETQYF	TGTGCCAGCAGCTTGGTAGTATTTCTACCCCAAGAGACCCAGTACTTC
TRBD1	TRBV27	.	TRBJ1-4	CASSRTGQTNEKLFF	TGTGCCAGCAGTCGGACAGGTCAAACTAATGAAAAACTGTTTTTT
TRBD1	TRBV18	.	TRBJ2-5	CASQGVRQETQYF	TGTGCCAGCCAGGGGGTACGCCAAGAGACCCAGTACTTC
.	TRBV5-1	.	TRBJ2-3	CASSSTDTQYF	TGCGCCAGCAGCTCGACAGATACGCAGTATTTT
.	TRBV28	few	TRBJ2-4	CASSRTPLAKNIQYF	TGTGCCAGCAGCCGTACACCATTAGCCAAAAACATTCAGTACTTC
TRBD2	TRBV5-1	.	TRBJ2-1	CASSLRLAGGPGNEQFF	TGCGCCAGCAGCTTGAGACTAGCGGGAGGGCCGGGGAATGAGCAGTTCTTC
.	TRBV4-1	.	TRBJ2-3	CASSQGGAKGGADTQYF	TGCGCCAGCAGCCAAGGAGGGGCGAAAGGGGGGGCAGATACGCAGTATTTT
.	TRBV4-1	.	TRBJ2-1	CASSQERGGYNEQFF	TGCGCCAGCAGCCAAGAAAGGGGGGGTTACAATGAGCAGTTCTTC
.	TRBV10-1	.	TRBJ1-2	CASSPGGNYGYTF	TGCGCCAGCAGTCCTGGGGGGAACTATGGCTACACCTTC
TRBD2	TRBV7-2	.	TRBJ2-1	CASSSGLAGLFYNEQFF	TGTGCCAGCAGCTCAGGACTAGCGGGCCTCTTCTACAATGAGCAGTTCTTC
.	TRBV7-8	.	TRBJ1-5	CASSPAGGLLPQHF	TGTGCCAGCAGCCCCGCGGGGGGCCTTTTGCCCCAGCATTTT
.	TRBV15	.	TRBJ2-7	CATSTYYEQYF	TGTGCCACCAGCACCTATTACGAGCAGTACTTC
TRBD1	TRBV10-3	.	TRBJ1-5	CAISVQGAGQPQHF	TGTGCCATCAGTGTGCAGGGGGCAGGTCAGCCCCAGCATTTT
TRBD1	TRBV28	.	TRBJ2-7	CASSSGGTGAYEQYF	TGTGCCAGCAGCTCTGGGGGGACAGGGGCCTACGAGCAGTACTTC
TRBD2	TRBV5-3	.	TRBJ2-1	CATAVGLAGGLEQFF	TGTGCCACCGCTGTAGGACTAGCGGGGGGGCTTGAGCAGTTCTTC
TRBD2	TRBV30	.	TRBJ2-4	CAWRGGGADIQYF	TGTGCCTGGAGAGGCGGGGGAGCAGACATTCAGTACTTC
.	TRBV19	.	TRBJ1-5	CASSFPRNQPQHF	TGTGCCAGTAGTTTCCCCCGGAATCAGCCCCAGCATTTT
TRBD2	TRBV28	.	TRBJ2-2	CASWASGTNTGELFF	TGTGCCAGCTGGGCTAGCGGGACGAACACCGGGGAGCTGTTTTTT
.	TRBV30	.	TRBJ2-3	CAWSPLSPDTQYF	TGTGCCTGGAGCCCACTATCCCCAGATACGCAGTATTTT
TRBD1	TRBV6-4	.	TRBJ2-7	CARGCYRGFYEQYF	TGTGCCAGGGGCTGTTACAGGGGGTTCTACGAGCAGTACTTC
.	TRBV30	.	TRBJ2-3	CAWSKGTSTDTQYF	TGTGCCTGGAGTAAGGGGACTAGCACAGATACGCAGTATTTT
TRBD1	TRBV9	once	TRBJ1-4	CASSRGLENEKLFF	TGTGCCAGCAGTAGGGGGCTTGAGAATGAAAAACTGTTTTTT
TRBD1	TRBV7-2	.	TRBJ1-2	CASSSRVTGGVNYGYTF	TGTGCCAGCAGCTCGAGAGTGACAGGGGGTGTTAACTATGGCTACACCTTC
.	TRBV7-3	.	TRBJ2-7	CASSLIPSGHYEQYF	TGTGCCAGCAGCTTAATCCCCAGTGGGCACTACGAGCAGTACTTC
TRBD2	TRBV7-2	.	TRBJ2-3	CASSLSVIAGITDTQYF	TGTGCCAGCAGCTTAAGTGTTATAGCGGGAATCACAGATACGCAGTATTTT
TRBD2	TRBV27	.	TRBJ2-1	CASSGGGPYNEQFF	TGTGCCAGCAGCGGCGGGGGGCCCTACAATGAGCAGTTCTTC
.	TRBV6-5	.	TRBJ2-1	CASSEVGYNEQFF	TGTGCCAGCAGCGAGGTGGGCTACAATGAGCAGTTCTTC
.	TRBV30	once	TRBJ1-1	CAWSVLGDSVRMNTEAFF	TGTGCCTGGAGTGTACTTGGGGACTCGGTTAGGATGAACACTGAAGCTTTCTTT
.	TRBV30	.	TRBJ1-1	CAWSPGIRQTEAFF	TGTGCCTGGAGCCCCGGGATTCGGCAGACTGAAGCTTTCTTT
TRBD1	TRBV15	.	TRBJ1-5	CATSRGQPKSPQHF	TGTGCCACCAGCAGGGGACAGCCCAAGTCGCCCCAGCATTTT
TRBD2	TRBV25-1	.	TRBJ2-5	CASSPAAGLRETQYF	TGTGCCAGCAGTCCGGCAGCGGGACTCCGGGAGACCCAGTACTTC
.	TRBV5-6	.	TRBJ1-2	CASSLEDRGGYTF	TGTGCCAGCAGCTTGGAAGACCGAGGCGGCTACACCTTC
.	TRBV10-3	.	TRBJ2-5	CAIGGGAQETQYF	TGTGCCATCGGCGGGGGCGCACAAGAGACCCAGTACTTC
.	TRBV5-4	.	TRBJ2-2	CASSLPGPGELFF	TGTGCCAGCAGCTTGCCAGGGCCCGGGGAGCTGTTTTTT
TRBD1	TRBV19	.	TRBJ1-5	CASSIYRGDNQPQHF	TGTGCCAGTAGTATTTACAGGGGGGACAATCAGCCCCAGCATTTT
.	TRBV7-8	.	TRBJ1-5	CASTPWQGGQPQHF	TGTGCCAGCACCCCCTGGCAAGGGGGTCAGCCCCAGCATTTT
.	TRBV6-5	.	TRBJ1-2	CASRGSPLISYGYTF	TGTGCCAGCCGGGGATCCCCCCTCATCAGCTATGGCTACACCTTC
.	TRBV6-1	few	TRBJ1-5	CASRTVSNQPQHF	TGTGCCAGCAGGACAGTTAGCAATCAGCCCCAGCATTTT
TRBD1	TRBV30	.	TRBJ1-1	CAWSVWGQGRNTEAFF	TGTGCCTGGAGTGTATGGGGACAGGGCCGGAACACTGAAGCTTTCTTT
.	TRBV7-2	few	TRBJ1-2	CASSPPYWSSGYTF	TGTGCCAGCAGCCCGCCCTACTGGTCTAGTGGCTACACCTTC